This T cell receptor beta chain was sequenced for a study of blood T cell repertoires in COVID-19. Study information: Sites across the United States, Italy and Spain contributed samples from acute and convalescent COVID-19. PBMCs, B-cell-depleted T cells, or T cells were the source of the cDNA or gDNA that made up the material.

Per the original data handling: Nucleated cell counts were estimated from reference gene primer amplification. The method was immunoSEQ multiplex PCR; TCRdb's version includes in-frame clones alone and lacks a portion of them. Clone size and V and J calls were adopted from that table, with D and trimming inferred from the DNA. The table records some 46,000 clones, roughly 80% of them present only once. With 8 bases clipped from V and 8 bases from J, the junction kept 1 base outside the gene matches. Looked up from germline, CDR1 is MGHDK and CDR2 is SYGVNS. The CDR3 runs to 10 residues. This chain joins TRBV25-1 and TRBJ2-7, with 9 bases fitting TRBD1. Material for sequencing was peripheral blood. The TCR was taken from a woman in her sixties with acute or convalescent COVID-19. CDR3 sequence: CASGQGQQYF. CDR3 DNA sequence: TGTGCCAGCGGACAGGGGCAGCAGTACTTC.